This TCR beta chain was obtained from a study of cytomegalovirus exposure and HLA in healthy donors. Study-wide points: CMV antigen specificity was confirmed in vitro for three CMV-associated chains.

A remark on this clone: Its matching antigen is unknown.

The PCR made use of 60 Vbeta and 13 Jbeta primers. TCRdb keeps only in-frame clones here, not all; method: immunoSEQ multiplex PCR. Among over 200,000 clones listed, about 77% were seen once. V shed 3 bases and J 6 bases; nucleotides not matched to a gene: 8. Looked up from germline, CDR1 is SGHTA and CDR2 is FQGNSA. This CDR3 has 16 residues. This TCR derives from a woman under 40 in good health and CMV-seronegative. The chain employs TRBV7-2 and TRBJ2-1, with 10 bases that match TRBD2. The sequenced sample was PBMCs. CDR3 amino acids: CASSFSPGLAINEQFF. The CDR3 coding sequence is TGTGCCAGCAGCTTCAGTCCGGGACTAGCGATCAATGAGCAGTTCTTC.